Sequencing of this T cell receptor beta chain was carried out in a study of CD8 T cells in ankylosing spondylitis. Study-level results: A TCR beta motif of fewer than ten highly homologous variants seemed to mark ankylosing spondylitis blood.

This clonotype appeared many times. The antigen is unknown. This CDR3 spans 14 amino acids. The germline V gene encodes CDR1 MGHDK and CDR2 SYGVNS. V was shortened by 4 bases and J by 5 bases, with 13 bases between the two germline ends. In making TCR beta libraries, quantitative 5'-RACE with molecular barcodes was used. Each CDR3 protein gets one entry after TCRdb re-called the 5' RACE reads with MiXCR. The sample has approximately 250,000 distinct CDR3 sequences, about 24% seen once; the top ten hold 0.6% to 0.75%. The sample was blood, either unsorted or a sorted T cell fraction (not recorded which). This TCR was recovered from a male donor with ankylosing spondylitis or in good health (not recorded which). V and J are TRBV25-1 and TRBJ2-3, with D maybe TRBD2 (5 bases). The CDR3 spells CASSGPFREDTQYF. The CDR3 DNA reads TGTGCCAGCAGTGGGCCTTTTCGGGAAGATACGCAGTATTTT.